This T cell receptor (beta chain) emerged from a study of T cell changes during pregnancy in multiple sclerosis. Here immunoSEQ multiplex PCR was the method, and the copy in TCRdb shows in-frame clones only, minus some. The sample gives tens of thousands of clones, roughly nine tenths of which show up once; 0.39% is in the top ten. This clone was picked up one time. CDR3 length equals 17 residues. Trimming at V came to 5 bases and at J to 4 bases, leaving 12 bases not matched to a gene. The germline gives CDR1 SGHTA, CDR2 FQGNSA. The starting material was CD4+ T cells from peripheral blood mononuclear cells, obtained after pregnancy. This chain uses TRBV7-2 with TRBJ2-7; TRBD2 matches at 12 bases. The sequence came from a female donor with multiple sclerosis, enrolled in a pregnancy study. The CDR3 reads CASSRGGTSGRMYEQYF. As DNA, the CDR3 is TGTGCCAGCAGCCGGGGGGGCACTAGCGGGAGGATGTACGAGCAGTACTTC.